The T cell receptor beta chain under discussion was sequenced for a study of shared clonotypes between healthy human individuals. To note about this clone: What it binds is unknown.

There are 16 residues in the CDR3. Unmatched junction bases numbered 9, after V lost 5 bases and J lost 4 bases. The germline CDR1 and CDR2 sequences are SGHTA and FQGNSA. Sorted-subset replicate PCRs used roughly 210 ng of genomic DNA. This amount corresponded to 30,000 to 35,000 T cell genomes. Data came from immunoSEQ multiplex PCR; TCRdb stores just in-frame clones and leaves some out. The sample has 2.5 million or so clones, more than 90% seen once. The study, taken as a whole, reports: In general, naive subsets displayed greater estimated richness than memory subsets did.

The sample comprised naive CD4+ T cells sorted from blood. Sample subset: CD45RA+ positively selected. This sequence originates from a man aged 18 to 30 in good health. The chain is built from TRBV7-2 and TRBJ2-1; 9 bases are shared with TRBD1. The CDR3 nucleotides are TGTGCCAGCAGCAACCCGGACAGGGGACTTTACAATGAGCAGTTCTTC. Protein sequence: CASSNPDRGLYNEQFF. The full variable domain, with the rest looked up from reference TRBV7-2 and TRBJ2-1, is GAGVSQSPSNKVTEKGKDVELRCDPISGHTALYWYRQSLGQGLEFLIYFQGNSAPDKSGLPSDRFSAERTGGSVSTLTIQRTQQEDSAVYLCASSNPDRGLYNEQFFGPGTRLTVL.